What follows are 25 T cell receptor beta chains derived from one specimen sequenced in a study of Graves' ophthalmopathy and Graves' hyperthyroidism. Amplification targeted the TCR beta CDR3 regions, with RNA transcripts as the source material. The workflow started with a first-round RT-PCR run with HTBI primers and then moved on to a second-round multiplex PCR. Each CDR3 protein gets one entry after TCRdb re-called the multiplex PCR reads with MiXCR. Altogether 230,000 or so distinct CDR3 sequences are present, 45% to 55% being singletons, with the ten largest covering less than 60%. The sample taken for sequencing was peripheral blood. All receptors come from an adult man with Graves' ophthalmopathy.

In this sample, this clonotype turned up a few times. The chain uses TRBV5-1 and TRBJ1-1, with 8 bases fitting TRBD1. The CDR3 has 14 residues. Trimming removed 0 bases from V and 7 bases from J; junction bases left unmatched: 5. Per germline, CDR1 SGHRS and CDR2 YFSETQ. The CDR3 spells CASSLEQGAGEAFF. The CDR3 coding sequence is TGCGCCAGCAGCTTGGAGCAGGGGGCAGGTGAAGCTTTCTTT.

This clonotype was counted only a few times. V gene TRBV29-1 combines with J gene TRBJ1-1; 7 nucleotides match TRBD1. CDR3 length: 13 residues. Losses at the gene ends were 6 bases for V and 0 bases for J; bases not matched to a gene: 4. CDR1 SQVTM and CDR2 ANQGSEA come from the germline V gene. The CDR3 region is CSVQGTMNTEAFF. In nucleotides, the CDR3 is TGCAGCGTACAGGGGACGATGAACACTGAAGCTTTCTTT. Full variable domain (missing parts from reference TRBV29-1 and TRBJ1-1): SAVISQKPSRDICQRGTSLTIQCQVDSQVTMMFWYRQQPGQSLTLIATANQGSEATYESGFVIDKFPISRPNLTFSTLTVSNMSPEDSSIYLCSVQGTMNTEAFFGQGTRLTVV.

This chain links TRBV2 with TRBJ2-7, with 8 bases aligning to TRBD2. This CDR3 has 12 residues. Per the germline V gene, CDR1 is SNHLY and CDR2 is FYNNEI. V was pared by 8 bases and J by 4 bases, with 4 bases of the junction left unmatched. CDR3 region: CASAGGAYEQYF. The CDR3 nucleotides read TGTGCCAGCGCCGGGGGGGCGTACGAGCAGTACTTC.

The CDR3 protein is CASSLSRTGWETQYF. The DNA for the CDR3 is TGTGCCAGCAGTTTATCCAGGACAGGGTGGGAGACCCAGTACTTC. The J gene is TRBJ2-5, the V gene TRBV27; 8 bases line up with TRBD1. Germline lookup yields CDR1 MNHEY and CDR2 SMNVEV (reference sequence). The CDR3 spans 15 residues. V lost 0 bases, J lost 5 bases, and 5 bases stayed unmatched.

The chain links TRBV6-5 to TRBJ1-3; TRBD1 matches 8 bases. This CDR3 is 17 amino acids long. V lost 2 bases and J lost 2; bases outside the gene matches: 8. Germline V gives CDR1 MNHEY, CDR2 SVGAGI. The chain's CDR3 is CASSYLGQGRAGNTIYF. CDR3 DNA: TGTGCCAGCAGTTACCTCGGACAGGGAAGGGCTGGAAACACCATATATTTT.

J is TRBJ2-5 and V is TRBV6-5; TRBD1 aligns across 10 bases. The germline V gene encodes CDR1 MNHEY and CDR2 SVGAGI. This CDR3 contains 17 residues. With V trimmed by 0 bases and J by 5 bases, 9 bases remained unmatched. The CDR3 region is CASSYSNKGTGVETQYF. DNA of the CDR3: TGTGCCAGCAGTTACTCGAACAAAGGGACAGGGGTGGAGACCCAGTACTTC.

The genes are TRBV24-1 and TRBJ1-5, with unresolved D. V gave up 3 bases and J gave up 5 bases, with 19 bases separating them. The CDR3 loop spans 17 amino acids. CDR1 and CDR2 from the germline V gene are KGHDR and SFDVKD. CDR3 region: CATSDASTADPHQPQHF. CDR3 coding DNA: TGTGCCACCAGTGATGCCAGCACCGCGGACCCTCATCAGCCCCAGCATTTT.

The chain uses TRBV29-1 and TRBJ2-7; D may match TRBD1 or TRBD2 (6 bases each). There are 13 residues in the CDR3. Trimming left V 8 bases short and J 7 bases short, with 21 bases between. Germline CDR1 SQVTM, CDR2 ANQGSEA. The CDR3 protein is CSQDMGGAGEQYF. The DNA of the CDR3 is TGCAGCCAAGATATGGGGGGCGCAGGAGAGCAGTACTTC.

There are a few counts of this clonotype. One end of the junction does not line up with germline, which may come from a read error. The chain recombines TRBV3-1 with TRBJ1-3; D ambiguous. Germline V gives CDR1 LGHDT, CDR2 YNNKEL (reference sequence). The CDR3 totals 14 residues. The CDR3 protein is CASSSGGREFMGNF. CDR3 DNA: TGTGCCAGCAGCTCTGGCGGACGGGAGTTTATGGGCAATTTT.

This clonotype was counted ten times or more. V and J are TRBV25-1 and TRBJ1-5; the match to TRBD1 covers 10 bases. Germline V gene lookup returns CDR1 MGHDK and CDR2 SYGVNS. With V trimmed by 3 bases and J by 2 bases, 13 bases remained unmatched. CDR3 length: 19 residues. The DNA for the CDR3 is TGTGCCAGCAGTGAGTTAGGGTTTAGGGACAGGGGATGCAATCAGCCCCAGCATTTT. Translating gives CASSELGFRDRGCNQPQHF. The whole variable domain, filled in from reference TRBV25-1 and TRBJ1-5, reads EADIYQTPRYLVIGTGKKITLECSQTMGHDKMYWYQQDPGMELHLIHYSYGVNSTEKGDLSSESTVSRIRTEHFPLTLESARPSHTSQYLCASSELGFRDRGCNQPQHFGDGTRLSIL.

The V and J genes are TRBV9 and TRBJ1-1; D remains ambiguous. The germline CDR1 and CDR2 sequences are SGDLS and YYNGEE. V lost 0 bases and J 4 bases, leaving 7 bases between the germline ends. The CDR3 has 13 amino acids. As DNA, the CDR3 is TGTGCCAGCAGCGTAGCAACCCGCACTGAAGCTTTCTTT. Amino acid sequence: CASSVATRTEAFF. Full variable domain (rest looked up from reference TRBV9 and TRBJ1-1): DSGVTQTPKHLITATGQRVTLRCSPRSGDLSVYWYQQSLDQGLQFLIQYYNGEERAKGNILERFSAQQFPDLHSELNLSSLELGDSALYFCASSVATRTEAFFGQGTRLTVV.

This clonotype was observed a few times. The genes are TRBV12-3 or TRBV12-4 and TRBJ2-7; 9 nucleotides line up with TRBD1. With 5 bases clipped from V and 5 bases from J, the junction kept 4 bases outside the gene matches. The CDR3 runs 13 residues. CDR3 nucleotides: TGTGCCAGCAGTACAGGGGGCACGGACGAGCAGTACTTC. Protein: CASSTGGTDEQYF.

The chain uses TRBV29-1 and TRBJ2-5; 9 bases are a match to TRBD1. The CDR3 totals 13 residues. Germline-derived CDR1 and CDR2 are SQVTM and ANQGSEA. With V trimmed by 4 bases and J by 5 bases, 5 bases remained unmatched. The CDR3 bases are TGCAGCGTTGGGGCGACAGGGGGGGAGACCCAGTACTTC. Amino acid sequence: CSVGATGGETQYF.

This clonotype was detected ten times or more. This chain connects TRBV9 to TRBJ1-1; no definite D call. Germline loops: CDR1 SGDLS, CDR2 YYNGEE. Trimming removed 0 bases at V and 1 base at J, with 4 bases between. This CDR3 is 13 amino acids long. CDR3 loop: CASSVAGNTEAFF. In DNA, the CDR3 is TGTGCCAGCAGCGTAGCAGGGAACACTGAAGCTTTCTTT.

The chain combines TRBV29-1 with TRBJ1-4; a possible D gene is TRBD1 (5 bases). Germline values: CDR1 SQVTM, CDR2 ANQGSEA. CDR3 size: 12 residues. V was clipped by 5 bases and J by 10 bases, with 14 bases between them. The CDR3 reads CSVRRDSGKLFF. For the CDR3, the DNA is TGCAGCGTTCGACGGGACTCTGGAAAACTGTTTTTT.

This clonotype was picked up a small number of times. The rearrangement uses TRBV27 and TRBJ1-1; D remains unclear. The germline CDR1 and CDR2 sequences are MNHEY and SMNVEV (reference sequence). The CDR3 contains 14 residues. The V gene lost 2 bases and the J gene lost 5 bases, with 12 bases spanning the gap. CDR3 nucleotides: TGTGCCAGCAGTTTAGGTGTTGGAGGGACTGAAGCTTTCTTT. Residues: CASSLGVGGTEAFF.

A remark on this clonotype: A read error may produce the germline difference seen at one junction end. The V and J genes are TRBV7-2 and TRBJ1-1; possibly TRBD1 for D (6 bases). Germline lookup yields CDR1 SGHTA and CDR2 FQGNSA. CDR3 length equals 13 residues. The CDR3 bases are TGCGCCAGCAGCTCACAGGGAGTGACTGAAGCTTTCTTT. Its protein is CASSSQGVTEAFF. Filled out from reference TRBV7-2 and TRBJ1-1, the complete variable domain reads GAGVSQSPSNKVTEKGKDVELRCDPISGHTALYWYRQSLGQGLEFLIYFQGNSAPDKSGLPSDRFSAERTGGSVSTLTIQRTQQEDSAVYLCASSSQGVTEAFFGQGTRLTVV.

As to this clonotype: At one boundary the junction diverges from the germline segment, which might be a read error. The V call is TRBV10-3, the J call TRBJ2-7; D is possibly TRBD1 (5 bases). CDR1 and CDR2 (germline): ENHRY, SYGVKD. This CDR3 has 16 residues. The CDR3: CASSDPLGREPYEQYF. DNA for the CDR3: TGTGCCAGCAGTGACCCCCTCGGCAGGGAACCCTACGAGCAGTACTTC.

The genes are TRBV7-9 and TRBJ2-7, with D uncertain. In germline, CDR1 is SEHNR, CDR2 FQNEAQ (reference sequence). V was cut by 2 bases and J by 7 bases, with 21 bases left in between. The CDR3 totals 16 residues. CDR3 DNA sequence: TGTGCCAGCAGCTTACTGGGTGGCACCTCTCTTCGGGAGCAGTACTTC. Translating it yields CASSLLGGTSLREQYF. Variable domain in full (rest from reference TRBV7-9 and TRBJ2-7): DTGVSQNPRHKITKRGQNVTFRCDPISEHNRLYWYRQTLGQGPEFLTYFQNEAQLEKSRLLSDRFSAERPKGSFSTLEIQRTEQGDSAMYLCASSLLGGTSLREQYFGPGTRLTVT.

The sample holds a few counts of this clonotype. This rearrangement joins TRBV20-1 to TRBJ2-6; no definite D call. The germline gives CDR1 DFQATT, CDR2 SNEGSKA (reference sequence). The CDR3 length is 17 residues. Trimming took off 0 bases at V and 2 bases at J, with 14 bases between the two ends. DNA for the CDR3: TGCAGTGCTAGAGATTTACGTAAGGGAACTGGGGCCAACGTCCTGACTTTC. Protein sequence: CSARDLRKGTGANVLTF.

The chain employs TRBV29-1 and TRBJ2-7; possible D gene TRBD2, 5 bases. Trimming cost V 5 bases and J 0 bases, with 14 bases left between them. The germline CDR1 and CDR2 sequences are SQVTM and ANQGSEA. This CDR3 spans 14 amino acids. The CDR3 here is CSVIMLGSSYEQYF. The CDR3, as DNA: TGCAGCGTTATCATGTTGGGGAGCTCCTACGAGCAGTACTTC.

Worth noting for this clonotype: Compared with germline, one end of the junction differs, possibly owing to a read error. J is TRBJ1-2 and V is TRBV15; TRBD1 is a possible D gene (5 bases). Germline lookup yields CDR1 LNHNV and CDR2 YYDKDF (reference sequence). CDR3 size: 12 residues. For the CDR3, the DNA is TGTGCTACCAGCACACTCGGGGCAGACTACACCTTC. The encoded protein is CATSTLGADYTF.

This clonotype came up many times. The chain joins TRBV29-1 to TRBJ2-7; D is unresolved. Deletions cut 5 bases from V and 7 bases from J, with 18 bases between. The CDR3 runs to 13 residues. Looked up from germline, CDR1 is SQVTM and CDR2 is ANQGSEA. The CDR3 DNA reads TGCAGCGTTCTCGGATCCTCCATGGGGGAGCAGTACTTC. Its translation is CSVLGSSMGEQYF.

This chain links TRBV19 with TRBJ2-7; D may match TRBD1 or TRBD2 (6 bases each). CDR1 is LNHDA and CDR2 is SQIVND in the germline V gene (reference sequence). There are 15 residues in the CDR3. Trimming left V 4 bases short and J 3 bases short, with 16 bases between. The CDR3 coding sequence is TGTGCCAGTAGTACAGGACAGAGGGGACTCTACGAGCAGTACTTC. Translation: CASSTGQRGLYEQYF. Based on the CDR3 plus reference TRBV19 and TRBJ2-7, the full variable domain is DGGITQSPKYLFRKEGQNVTLSCEQNLNHDAMYWYRQDPGQGLRLIYYSQIVNDFQKGDIAEGYSVSREKKESFPLTVTSAQKNPTAFYLCASSTGQRGLYEQYFGPGTRLTVT.

Comment on this clonotype: With a much larger clone just one base away, this may be a read error. The chain combines TRBV29-1 with TRBJ2-7, with D uncertain. CDR3 size: 12 residues. Germline V lookup: CDR1 SQVTM, CDR2 ANQGSEA. CDR3 protein: CSIEEFPYEQYF. In DNA form, the CDR3 reads TGCAGCATTGAAGAGTTCCCCTACGAGCAGTACTTC.